The clone carrying this T cell receptor beta chain was counted between two and nine times. This entry belongs to a study of blood T cell repertoires in COVID-19. Study at large: COVID-19 samples, acute and convalescent, were from the United States, Italy and Spain. T cells, B-cell-depleted T cells, or PBMCs supplied cDNA or gDNA.

Measured with immunoSEQ multiplex PCR; TCRdb has only the in-frame clones, and not every one. Found here are 450,000 to 500,000 clones, 70% to 90% of them singletons; the top ten hold 3.2%. The sequence derives from a human donor in a cohort sampled during active COVID-19. Material for sequencing was peripheral blood.

In DNA form, the CDR3 reads TGCGCCAGCAGTGAGTCGATAGCGGGAGTCTTAGGCGAGCAGTACTTC. Protein sequence: CASSESIAGVLGEQYF. V gene TRBV10-2 combines with J gene TRBJ2-7, with 9 bases that match TRBD2. The trim removed 0 bases at V and 6 bases at J, leaving 9 bases unmatched. The germline V gene encodes CDR1 WSHSY and CDR2 SAAADI. The CDR3 has 16 amino acids.